This T cell receptor beta chain was recorded in a study of T cells in Graves' hyperthyroidism and ophthalmopathy. General study points: Blood also carried most thyroid clonotypes expanded above 0.001. From stable hyperthyroidism, ophthalmopathy was set apart by a 13 V-J model.

In its sample, this clonotype was seen many times. Its antigen is not identified. The CDR3 sequence is 15 residues long. V lost 10 bases to trimming and J lost 2 bases, with 21 bases between them. In germline, CDR1 is SNHLY, CDR2 FYNNEI. Researchers barred patients who had uncontrolled infection, other autoimmune disease, pregnancy or lactation. About 10 ml fresh peripheral blood yielded the PBMCs. Regions amplified from RNA transcripts were the TCR beta CDR3 regions. HTBI primers were used for first-round RT-PCR of the TCR CDR3. TCRdb re-called the multiplex PCR reads with MiXCR, one entry per CDR3 protein. In the table there are about 480,000 distinct CDR3 sequences, around an eighth of which are singletons.

Specimen: blood. The chain is built from TRBV2 and TRBJ2-7, with D unresolved. This sequence originates from a woman under 30 with Graves' hyperthyroidism. CDR3 amino acids: CATPLDGSLTYEQYF. DNA of the CDR3: TGTGCCACCCCTCTCGACGGCTCCCTCACCTACGAGCAGTACTTC.